The 7 T cell receptor beta chains presented below share a single source sample, sequenced in a study of blood T cells in healthy people across ages. Next came a second PCR, run for roughly 6 to 11 cycles, which used a sample-barcoded 5' primer along with a J-beta primer mix. Each CDR3 protein is one row after TCRdb ran MiXCR on the 5' RACE reads. Of 850,000 to 1,000,000 distinct CDR3 sequences in the sample, roughly 50% were seen once. Input material: blood. The receptor source for this set is a man aged 25-40 years in good health.

The rearrangement links TRBV6-2 or TRBV6-3 to TRBJ2-1; no firm D call. The V gene lost 4 bases and the J gene lost 7 bases, with 11 bases spanning the gap. This CDR3 has 13 amino acids. Per the germline V gene, CDR1 is MNHEY and CDR2 is SVGEGT. The DNA of the CDR3 is TGTGCCAGCAGTTTCCCCCCAAAAAATGAGCAGTTCTTC. It encodes CASSFPPKNEQFF.

This clonotype was seen more than once but under ten times. V is TRBV12-3 or TRBV12-4 and J is TRBJ2-4; D is uncertain. This CDR3 has 12 amino acids. V shed 5 bases and J shed 8 bases, with 10 bases lying between them. The CDR3 DNA follows: TGTGCCAGCAGTGATCAACGGTACATTCAGTACTTC. Its translation: CASSDQRYIQYF.

This clonotype was detected many times. This chain connects TRBV3-1 to TRBJ2-1; maybe TRBD2 (6 bases). This CDR3 is 16 amino acids long. Trimming stripped 2 bases from V and 7 bases from J, with 18 bases between. Per the germline V gene, CDR1 is LGHDT and CDR2 is YNNKEL (reference sequence). The CDR3 here is CASSQRTGVAGNEQFF. The CDR3 nucleotides read TGTGCCAGCAGCCAACGAACGGGGGTAGCTGGGAATGAGCAGTTCTTC.

This chain joins TRBV2 and TRBJ1-1, with D unresolved. Germline-derived CDR1 and CDR2 are SNHLY and FYNNEI. The CDR3 spans 13 residues. V was shortened by 7 bases and J by 5 bases, with 14 bases between the two germline ends. CDR3 in DNA: TGTGCCAGCACTCTTCTTAGGGATACTGAAGCTTTCTTT. Translation gives CASTLLRDTEAFF.

The chain links TRBV30 to TRBJ1-6; D not resolved. CDR3 size: 16 residues. CDR1 is GTSNPN and CDR2 is SVGIG in the germline V gene (reference sequence). Between the trimmed V and J ends, which lost 1 base and 1 base, there was a span of 11 bases. The CDR3 is CAWSGGLVSYNSPLHF. As DNA, the CDR3 is TGTGCCTGGAGTGGCGGACTCGTTTCCTATAATTCACCCCTCCACTTT.

The chain combines TRBV20-1 with TRBJ1-2; D is unclear. V shed 5 bases and J shed 0 bases, with 16 bases lying between them. The CDR3 is 15 amino acids. The germline gives CDR1 DFQATT, CDR2 SNEGSKA (reference sequence). The CDR3 nucleotides read TGCAGTGCTTCCCGACCGGGTGCAGCTAACTATGGCTACACCTTC. Translated, it gives CSASRPGAANYGYTF.

This sequence joins TRBV27 and TRBJ2-5; the match to TRBD2 covers 7 bases. The J call may be mistaken, given a closer DNA end match to TRBJ2-7. CDR1 MNHEY and CDR2 SMNVEV come from the germline V gene (reference sequence). CDR3 length: 14 amino acids. CDR3 bases: TGTGCCAGCAAACCCGGGGGGTCTGGATACGAGCAGTACTTC. Amino acid sequence: CASKPGGSGYEQYF.